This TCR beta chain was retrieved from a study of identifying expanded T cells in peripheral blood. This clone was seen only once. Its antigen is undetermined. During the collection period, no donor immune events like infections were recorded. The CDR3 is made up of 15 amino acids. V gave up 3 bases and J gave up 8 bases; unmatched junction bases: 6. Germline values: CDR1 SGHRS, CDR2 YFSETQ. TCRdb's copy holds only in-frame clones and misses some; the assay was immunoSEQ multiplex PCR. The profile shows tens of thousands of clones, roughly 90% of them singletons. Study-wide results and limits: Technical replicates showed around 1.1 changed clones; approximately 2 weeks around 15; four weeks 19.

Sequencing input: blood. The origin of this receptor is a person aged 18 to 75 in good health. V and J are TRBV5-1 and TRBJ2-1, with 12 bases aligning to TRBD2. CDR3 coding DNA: TGCGCCAGCAGCTCTAGCGGGGGGGCCCTTTATGAGCAGTTCTTC. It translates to CASSSSGGALYEQFF. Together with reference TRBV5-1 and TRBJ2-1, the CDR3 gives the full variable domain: KAGVTQTPRYLIKTRGQQVTLSCSPISGHRSVSWYQQTPGQGLQFLFEYFSETQRNKGNFPGRFSGRQFSNSRSEMNVSTLELGDSALYLCASSSSGGALYEQFFGPGTRLTVL.